This T cell receptor (beta chain) is drawn from a study of cytomegalovirus exposure and HLA in healthy donors. This clone was recorded once. Produced via immunoSEQ multiplex PCR; TCRdb's table is partial and in-frame only. The sample has 67,000 or so clones, 85% to 95% seen once. With 7 bases removed from V and 3 bases from J, the gap between germline ends came to 13 bases. Per germline, CDR1 MNHEY and CDR2 SMNVEV (reference sequence). The CDR3 runs 13 residues. The sequence derives from a man aged 18 to 30 in good health and CMV-seropositive. The sample consisted of PBMCs. V and J are TRBV27 and TRBJ2-7; D gene unclear. In nucleotides, the CDR3 is TGTGCCAGCATGACTTACGGTCGCTACGAGCAGTACTTC. It is translated as CASMTYGRYEQYF.